Reported below is one TCR beta chain. The sample contains more than one DNA sequence encoding this CDR3. The entry originates in a study of blood T cell repertoires in COVID-19. As for the study in general: PBMCs, B-cell-depleted T cells, or T cells were the source of the cDNA or gDNA that made up the material.

This CDR3 is built from 14 residues. V gave up 1 base and J gave up 5 bases, with 11 bases separating them. The germline V gene has CDR1 SGHRS and CDR2 YFSETQ. In the original analysis: Estimates of nucleated cell counts were drawn from the amplification of reference gene primers. Only in-frame clones appear in the TCRdb table, and some are missing; sequencing was by immunoSEQ multiplex PCR. That table is the source of V, J and clone size, and D and trimming were worked out from the DNA. Of 300,000 to 400,000 clones listed, 85% to 90% are singletons. The specimen sequenced was peripheral blood. The chain joins TRBV5-1 to TRBJ2-3; D perhaps matches TRBD1 (7 bases). This TCR was recovered from a woman in her sixties or seventies with COVID-19, enrolled during active disease. The CDR3 nucleotides read TGCGCCAGCAGCTTGCGACAGGGAGGAGATACGCAGTATTTT. Protein: CASSLRQGGDTQYF.